A selection of T cell receptor beta chains follows, all from one sample in a study of shared clonotypes between healthy human individuals. Sequenced by immunoSEQ multiplex PCR; TCRdb stores in-frame clones only, minus some. The repertoire has 2 million to 2.5 million clones, just over 90% of them found once; the top ten carry about 0.39%. The sequencing input was naive CD4+ T cells from PBMCs. All receptors derive from a man between 18 and 35 years old in good health. Some clones in this sample may be carry-over from other donors' samples. CDR3s include the opening cysteine and the closing phenylalanine or tryptophan. The D gene is left open where the match is weak. Clone size appears in some rows only: once, few, many, or a class for an expanded clone.

TRBV28	.	.	TRBJ2-7	TGTGCCAGCATGGGGCAGGGTACGTACGAGCAGTACTTC	CASMGQGTYEQYF
TRBV6-5	.	.	TRBJ1-4	TGTGCCAGCAGTTACTCTCGATTGGGGACTAATGAAAAACTGTTTTTT	CASSYSRLGTNEKLFF
TRBV18	TRBD1	.	TRBJ2-7	TGTGCCAGCTCACCATCGACAGGGACCTACGAGCAGTACTTC	CASSPSTGTYEQYF
TRBV19	TRBD1	.	TRBJ1-2	TGTGCCAGTTGGGACAGAGGGAACCTTAACTATGGCTACACCTTC	CASWDRGNLNYGYTF
TRBV5-6	.	.	TRBJ1-1	TGTGCCAGCAGGAGGGGCCAAAGGGCGAACACTGAAGCTTTCTTT	CASRRGQRANTEAFF
TRBV30	.	once	TRBJ2-6	TGTGCCTGGAGTTTCTCTGGGGCCAACGTCCTGACTTTC	CAWSFSGANVLTF
TRBV20-1	.	.	TRBJ1-2	TGCAGTGCTAGAGTGGCAGATGGCTACACCTTC	CSARVADGYTF
TRBV6-5	.	once	TRBJ2-5	TGTGCCAGCAGCTCCCCACAAGAGACCCAGTACTTC	CASSSPQETQYF
TRBV7-2	TRBD2	.	TRBJ2-5	TGTGCCAGCAGCTTGCTAGCGGGAGCGGGTTATGAGACCCAGTACTTC	CASSLLAGAGYETQYF
TRBV20-1	.	once	TRBJ1-3	TGCAGTGCTAGATTTCGGGGGGATGTATATTTT	CSARFRGDVYF
TRBV5-1	.	.	TRBJ2-3	TGCGCCAGCAGCTTGGCCGGGAGTGGCGCAGATACGCAGTATTTT	CASSLAGSGADTQYF
TRBV6-5	.	.	TRBJ1-4	TGTGCCAGCAGTTACGGCAGGATGGGGGAAAAACTGTTTTTT	CASSYGRMGEKLFF
TRBV9	.	.	TRBJ2-2	TGTGCCAGCAGCGTAGCAACAATGGCCGGGGAGCTGTTTTTT	CASSVATMAGELFF
TRBV18	TRBD1	.	TRBJ2-3	TGTGCCAGCTCACCCCTTGGGGCACAGGGGGCCACAGATACGCAGTATTTT	CASSPLGAQGATDTQYF
TRBV2	.	.	TRBJ1-5	.	CASSDFRGSANQPQHF
TRBV14	TRBD1	.	TRBJ1-1	TGTGCCAGCAGCCCCCGGGACAGGGGTACTGAAGCTTTCTTT	CASSPRDRGTEAFF
TRBV30	.	.	TRBJ2-3	TGTGCCTGGAGTTTCGGGCAGGGAAGGACAGATACGCAGTATTTT	CAWSFGQGRTDTQYF
TRBV5-1	.	.	TRBJ2-7	TGCGCCAGCAGCCAGTCGGGACCGAGATACGAGCAGTACTTC	CASSQSGPRYEQYF
TRBV5-1	.	.	TRBJ1-3	TGCGCCAGCAGCGTGCCCCGGGGCTCTGGAAACACCATATATTTT	CASSVPRGSGNTIYF
TRBV5-1	TRBD2	.	TRBJ2-5	TGCGCCAGCAGCTGGGGCTCGCGTGGCGGGAGCCAAGAGACCCAGTACTTC	CASSWGSRGGSQETQYF
TRBV6-5	.	.	TRBJ2-7	TGTGCCAGCAGTTATGTTTCGGCCCCCAACTACGAGCAGTACTTC	CASSYVSAPNYEQYF
TRBV5-6	.	.	TRBJ1-5	TGTGCCAGCAGCTTGAGGGAAAGCAATCAGCCCCAGCATTTT	CASSLRESNQPQHF
TRBV6-5	.	.	TRBJ1-4	TGTGCCAGCAGTACCCAGGGGAGACGGAATGAAAAACTGTTTTTT	CASSTQGRRNEKLFF
TRBV6-1	.	.	TRBJ1-5	TGTGCCAGCAGTCGGGGAGAAATTAGCAATCAGCCCCAGCATTTT	CASSRGEISNQPQHF
TRBV29-1	.	.	TRBJ2-5	TGCAGCGTTGTTCCCAGACAAGAGACCCAGTACTTC	CSVVPRQETQYF
TRBV6-1	TRBD2	.	TRBJ2-1	TGTGCCAGCAGAGGACTAGCGGGAGGCAATGAGCAGTTCTTC	CASRGLAGGNEQFF
TRBV5-4	TRBD1	.	TRBJ1-4	TGTGCCAGCAGCCTGAAAACAGGGGTGAGGGAAAAACTGTTTTTT	CASSLKTGVREKLFF
TRBV10-3	.	.	TRBJ2-1	TGTGCCATCAGTCCGTTCGGAAACAAACCCAATGAGCAGTTCTTC	CAISPFGNKPNEQFF
TRBV2	.	.	TRBJ1-1	TGTGCCAGCAGCCCCAGGGTGGGGGACGGCACTGAAGCTTTCTTT	CASSPRVGDGTEAFF
TRBV7-8	.	.	TRBJ2-1	TGTGCCAGCAGCTTAGAGGCGGGATACAATGAGCAGTTCTTC	CASSLEAGYNEQFF
TRBV5-1	.	.	TRBJ2-3	TGCGCCAGCAGCCAATTAAGGGCAGATACGCAGTATTTT	CASSQLRADTQYF
TRBV19	TRBD2	.	TRBJ2-5	TGTGCCAGCAGATTAGCGGGAGGACAGACCCAGTACTTC	CASRLAGGQTQYF
TRBV11-2	.	.	TRBJ2-1	TGTGCCAGCAGCTTAGCGCGGAGACCCTACAATGAGCAGTTCTTC	CASSLARRPYNEQFF
TRBV21-1	.	.	TRBJ1-2	TGTGCCAGCAGCATAATGGGGACCTTCGGCGGCTACACCTTC	CASSIMGTFGGYTF
TRBV27	TRBD1	.	TRBJ1-2	TGTGCCAGCAGTTCTCCGGGACAGGGTCACTATGGCTACACCTTC	CASSSPGQGHYGYTF
TRBV13	.	.	TRBJ2-3	TGTGCCAGCAGCTTAGTGAGCGGATCGAGCACAGATACGCAGTATTTT	CASSLVSGSSTDTQYF
TRBV4-2	TRBD2	.	TRBJ2-7	TGTGCCAGCAGCCAGGGCGGGGGGAGAGGCGAGCAGTACTTC	CASSQGGGRGEQYF
TRBV29-1	.	.	TRBJ1-2	TGCAGCGTTGCGGGACTTTTTAACTATGGCTACACCTTC	CSVAGLFNYGYTF
TRBV28	.	.	TRBJ1-4	TGTGCCAGCACGTGGGACATCATTAATGAAAAACTGTTTTTT	CASTWDIINEKLFF
TRBV5-1	.	.	TRBJ1-1	TGCGCCAGCAGCGCAGGCGGACAGATGAACACTGAAGCTTTCTTT	CASSAGGQMNTEAFF
TRBV6-6	TRBD1	.	TRBJ2-1	TGTGCCAGCAGTTACACGGGACAGGGCTCCTACAATGAGCAGTTCTTC	CASSYTGQGSYNEQFF
TRBV7-8	.	.	TRBJ2-3	TGTGCCAGCAGGATCGCTCATATAGAGGATACGCAGTATTTT	CASRIAHIEDTQYF
TRBV27	.	.	TRBJ2-1	TGTGCCAGCAGTTTACGGATGGTCAATGAGCAGTTCTTC	CASSLRMVNEQFF
TRBV5-1	.	once	TRBJ2-3	TGCGCCAGCAGCTCCCTGGGCTCCGCAGATACGCAGTATTTT	CASSSLGSADTQYF
TRBV6-1	.	.	TRBJ2-2	TGTGCCACTCAAGGCCCTTCGAACACCGGGGAGCTGTTTTTT	CATQGPSNTGELFF
TRBV29-1	.	.	TRBJ2-7	TGCAGCGTTGAAAGTAGCGGACCCTACGAGCAGTACTTC	CSVESSGPYEQYF